What follows describes a single T cell receptor beta chain. Its antigen remains unidentified. Nothing much larger sits one base from this clone, and base qualities are not available. This sample is part of a study of blood T cell repertoires in COVID-19 (dated by TCRdb to about 2020). Some background on the complete study: Samples covering the acute and convalescent phases of COVID-19 were provided by collaborators in the United States, Italy and Spain. Samples were obtained from the ongoing ImmuneRACE study (first 160 participants) and from approximately 1,200 subjects provided by 6 global collaborators. Where available, HLA class I and class II types were taken from metadata supplied by the sample provider and were not determined by assay-based typing. The repertoires were released in a freely available public database meant as a resource for research on the immune response to SARS-CoV-2. Sample metadata almost always included a de-identified subject ID, COVID-19 status, age in years and sex. Subjects who had been exposed to COVID-19, were actively infected with it, or had recovered from it provided the deeply sampled blood TCRbeta repertoires that made up the dataset. The material from the prospective study consisted of cDNA or gDNA derived from T cells, B-cell-depleted T cells, or PBMCs. The full study reports these points: Clinical and demographic metadata were provided uncurated, with the amount varying by source and participant.

TCRbeta CDR3 regions were amplified from genomic DNA using the immunoSEQ Assay, a bias-controlled multiplex PCR. The study's processing was this. Nucleated cell counts per sample were estimated from amplification of reference gene primers within the assay. Sequence reads were collapsed and filtered to measure the absolute abundance of every unique TCRbeta CDR3 rearrangement. For each sample, productive Simpson clonality was calculated as the square root of Simpson's diversity index over productive rearrangements. What TCRdb holds here is the immuneACCESS table cut down to in-frame rearrangements. Part of the clones is not present; checked against another copy, under half of the missing clones reflect an unresolved V gene, and the others are unexplained. That table is the source of V, J and clone size, and D and trimming were worked out from the DNA. The sample table contains fewer than 250,000 clones; only one count was recorded for 80% to 90% of them. Together, the top ten hold less than 20% of the sample.

CDR3 length: 15 amino acids, cysteine to phenylalanine. Just the 45-base CDR3 DNA is kept, in frame starting at base 1. For this chain, trimming is 5 bases at the V end and 7 bases at the J end, and the number of junction bases without a gene match is 8. As encoded in the germline V gene (reference sequence), CDR1 is LGHDT while CDR2 is YNNKEL. Collaborating institutions collected whole blood in K2EDTA tubes following their own protocols. For TCRbeta analysis, collaborators shipped samples in one of three forms: frozen whole blood, isolated PBMCs, or DNA extracted from either of those sample types. The sequencing input was peripheral blood. Recombination linked TRBV3-1 (or the pseudogene TRBV3-2) to TRBJ1-4, with TRBD1 identical over 9 junction bases. The TCR originated in a man between 25 and 39 years old with active or convalescent COVID-19. Here is the DNA: TGTGCCAGCAGCTTCCGGACAGGGGAATCTGAAAAACTGTTTTTT. Its product reads: CASSFRTGESEKLFF.